This is a list of T cell receptor beta chains from one sample in a study of long-term antiretroviral therapy in people with HIV. Sequencing used immunoSEQ multiplex PCR; TCRdb keeps in-frame clones, though not all of them. The sample records tens of thousands of clones, 65% to 90% being singletons. The sample consisted of unsorted PBMCs, taken 1.2 years after starting antiretroviral therapy. The receptors come from a man in his fifties with HIV. Both conserved end residues are part of each CDR3. Each record gives: clone size, V gene, J gene, D gene, CDR3 protein, CDR3 DNA. D genes are given only for firm matches. Clone size, where shown, is once, few, many, or a class for clones that have expanded.

>few|TRBV2|TRBJ2-2|-
CASRTGQVGELFF
TGTGCCAGCAGAACAGGTCAGGTCGGGGAGCTGTTTTTT
>-|TRBV6-5|TRBJ1-2|-
CASRRDANYGYTF
TGTGCCAGCAGACGGGATGCTAACTATGGCTACACCTTC
>-|TRBV7-2|TRBJ1-5|-
CASSTQGNQPQHF
TGTGCCAGCAGCACACAGGGCAATCAGCCCCAGCATTTT
>-|TRBV7-9|TRBJ2-7|-
CASSPGTPPKDEQYF
TGTGCCAGCAGCCCGGGGACTCCCCCTAAGGACGAGCAGTACTTC
>-|TRBV5-1|TRBJ2-7|-
CASSLDHGTTYEQYF
TGCGCCAGCAGCTTGGATCATGGGACCACCTACGAGCAGTACTTC
>once|TRBV4-1|TRBJ2-5|TRBD2
CASSQVTGGDETQYF
TGCGCCAGCAGCCAAGTTACGGGAGGGGACGAGACCCAGTACTTC
>-|TRBV6-6|TRBJ2-3|-
CASSYRRTDTQYF
TGTGCCAGCAGTTACAGGCGCACAGATACGCAGTATTTT
>once|TRBV7-6|TRBJ2-5|TRBD2
CASSLREKRGEGSEETQYF
TGTGCCAGCAGCTTACGTGAAAAGCGGGGGGAAGGGTCGGAAGAGACCCAGTACTTC
>-|TRBV7-9|TRBJ2-6|-
CASKQGSGANVLTF
TGTGCCAGCAAACAGGGTTCTGGGGCCAACGTCCTGACTTTC
>few|TRBV19|TRBJ1-5|TRBD1
CASTPGQGYSNQPQHF
TGTGCCAGTACCCCCGGACAGGGGTATAGCAATCAGCCCCAGCATTTT
>-|TRBV18|TRBJ2-2|TRBD2
CASSPNVAGDTGELFF
TGTGCCAGCTCACCAAATGTGGCGGGGGACACCGGGGAGCTGTTTTTT
>-|TRBV6-5|TRBJ2-7|-
CASSYVQAEDEQYF
TGTGCCAGCAGTTACGTTCAGGCCGAGGACGAGCAGTACTTC
>once|TRBV9|TRBJ1-6|TRBD1
CASSVAARAGGGSPLHF
TGTGCCAGCAGCGTAGCCGCCCGCGCAGGGGGCGGTTCACCCCTCCACTTT
>once|TRBV6-5|TRBJ1-2|-
CASSDQGIGYGYTF
TGTGCCAGCAGCGACCAGGGAATTGGCTATGGCTACACCTTC
>-|TRBV28|TRBJ2-7|-
CASSFGPGPQGYEQYF
TGTGCCAGCAGTTTTGGCCCGGGCCCCCAGGGATACGAGCAGTACTTC
>-|TRBV6-5|TRBJ2-3|TRBD2
CASTVLAGGPQYF
TGTGCCAGCACCGTACTAGCGGGGGGCCCGCAGTATTTT
>-|TRBV11-2|TRBJ2-7|-
CASSPVGAGVYEQYF
TGTGCCAGCAGCCCCGTGGGGGCGGGGGTCTACGAGCAGTACTTC
>-|TRBV5-1|TRBJ2-6|-
CASSGDSGANVLTF
TGCGCCAGCAGCGGGGACTCTGGGGCCAACGTCCTGACTTTC
>-|TRBV6-5|TRBJ1-1|TRBD1
CASSTGETEAFF
TGTGCCAGCAGCACAGGGGAAACGGAAGCTTTCTTT
>few|TRBV5-4|TRBJ1-2|-
CASSLVELNYGYTF
TGTGCCAGCAGCTTGGTGGAGCTTAACTATGGCTACACCTTC
>-|TRBV7-9|TRBJ2-2|-
CASSLQTGELFF
TGTGCCAGCAGCTTGCAGACCGGGGAGCTGTTTTTT
>-|TRBV10-3|TRBJ1-6|-
CAISEEMSGNSPLHF
TGTGCCATCAGTGAGGAGATGTCAGGAAATTCACCCCTCCACTTT